These 29 T cell receptor beta chains originate from one sample sequenced in a study of shared clonotypes between healthy human individuals. Only in-frame clones appear in the TCRdb table, and some are missing; sequencing was by immunoSEQ multiplex PCR. Of approximately 2.5 million clones in the sample, over 85% were seen once. The sequenced sample consisted of naive CD4+ T cells sorted from blood. Regarding subset: CD45RA+ positively selected. The origin of the receptors is a man between 18 and 29 years old in good health.

This clone came up a few times. The gene calls are TRBV4-2 and TRBJ1-1; D gene ambiguous. The CDR3 sequence is 15 residues long. Germline V gene data show CDR1 as LGHNA and CDR2 as YNFKEQ. Deletions cut 4 bases from V and 1 base from J, with 13 bases between. DNA for the CDR3: TGTGCCAGCAGCCCCACGACCTTCACGAACACTGAAGCTTTCTTT. Protein: CASSPTTFTNTEAFF.

The rearrangement links TRBV2 to TRBJ2-7, with TRBD2 matching 7 bases. The V segment lost 0 bases and the J segment 6 bases; nucleotides outside the gene matches: 17. This CDR3 has 18 amino acids. Germline CDR1 reads SNHLY; CDR2 reads FYNNEI. The DNA of the CDR3 is TGTGCCAGCAGTGAAGCGCTTACGGCGGGAGTTCGGAAGGCCGAGCAGTACTTC. This sequence encodes CASSEALTAGVRKAEQYF.

The chain joins TRBV5-1 to TRBJ2-5; the D is unclear. The last part of the DNA fits TRBJ2-7 better; the J call may be wrong. Germline CDR1 reads SGHRS; CDR2 reads YFSETQ. The CDR3 has 12 residues. The CDR3 DNA is TGCGCCAGCAGCATTTCAGGCTACGAGCAGTACTTC. Encoded protein: CASSISGYEQYF.

This clone was counted between two and nine times. V usage is TRBV16 and J usage is TRBJ1-5; D call uncertain. The ends were cut back, 2 bases at V and 5 bases at J, with 1 base in the middle. CDR1 and CDR2 (germline): KGHSY, FQNENV. The length of the CDR3 is 11 residues. CDR3 amino acids: CASSQDQPQHF. In nucleotides, the CDR3 is TGTGCCAGCAGCCAAGATCAGCCCCAGCATTTT. The whole variable domain, filled in from reference TRBV16 and TRBJ1-5, reads GEEVAQTPKHLVRGEGQKAKLYCAPIKGHSYVFWYQQVLKNEFKFLISFQNENVFDETGMPKERFSAKCLPNSPCSLEIQATKLEDSAVYFCASSQDQPQHFGDGTRLSIL.

The chain recombines TRBV6-6 with TRBJ1-1; D call uncertain. The CDR3 extends over 12 amino acids. Trimming pared 2 bases from V and 3 bases from J, leaving 4 bases between. Per the germline V gene, CDR1 is MNHNY and CDR2 is SVGAGI (reference sequence). The CDR3 region has the DNA TGTGCCAGCAGTTACGGCTACACTGAAGCTTTCTTT. As protein: CASSYGYTEAFF.

The chain couples TRBV10-3 to TRBJ2-1; D ambiguous. V was clipped by 5 bases and J by 8 bases, with 7 bases between them. The CDR3 runs 11 residues. CDR1 and CDR2 (germline): ENHRY, SYGVKD. For the CDR3, the DNA is TGTGCCATCAGTATGTATGATGAGCAGTTCTTC. This gives the protein CAISMYDEQFF.

The J gene is TRBJ2-3, the V gene TRBV19; 9 bases map to TRBD1. V was pared by 6 bases and J by 0 bases, with 4 bases of the junction left unmatched. The length of the CDR3 is 15 residues. CDR1 and CDR2 from the germline V gene are LNHDA and SQIVND (reference sequence). The CDR3 nucleotides are TGTGCCAGTAGGAAGGGGACAGGGAGCACAGATACGCAGTATTTT. It codes for CASRKGTGSTDTQYF. The full variable domain, completed using reference TRBV19 and TRBJ2-3, is DGGITQSPKYLFRKEGQNVTLSCEQNLNHDAMYWYRQDPGQGLRLIYYSQIVNDFQKGDIAEGYSVSREKKESFPLTVTSAQKNPTAFYLCASRKGTGSTDTQYFGPGTRLTVL.

The chain combines TRBV4-3 with TRBJ2-1; D call uncertain. With 0 bases removed from V and 9 bases from J, the gap between germline ends came to 12 bases. Germline assignment: CDR1 LGHNA and CDR2 YSLEER. The CDR3 sequence is 14 residues long. The CDR3 loop reads CASSQDTSRVEQFF. As DNA, the CDR3 is TGCGCCAGCAGCCAAGATACCAGCCGGGTTGAGCAGTTCTTC.

This chain uses TRBV12-5 with TRBJ2-2; unclear D gene. V lost 1 base to trimming and J lost 0 bases, with 9 bases between them. The V gene's germline CDR1 is LGHNT and CDR2 FRNRAP. This CDR3 spans 16 amino acids. This chain's CDR3 is CASGLGETSNTGELFF. CDR3 bases: TGTGCTAGTGGTTTGGGGGAAACCTCGAACACCGGGGAGCTGTTTTTT. Together with reference TRBV12-5 and TRBJ2-2, the CDR3 gives the full variable domain: DARVTQTPRHKVTEMGQEVTMRCQPILGHNTVFWYRQTMMQGLELLAYFRNRAPLDDSGMPKDRFSAEMPDATLATLKIQPSEPRDSAVYFCASGLGETSNTGELFFGEGSRLTVL.

CDR3 sequence: CAISQPQGGQETQYF. CDR3 nucleotides: TGTGCCATCAGTCAACCACAGGGGGGCCAAGAGACCCAGTACTTC. The chain employs TRBV10-3 and TRBJ2-5; TRBD1 agrees at 8 bases. The CDR3 is made up of 15 amino acids. V was clipped by 5 bases and J by 1 base; unmatched bases: 6. The germline V gene has CDR1 ENHRY and CDR2 SYGVKD.

V is TRBV16 and J is TRBJ2-7; a weak D match, TRBD1 (6 bases). CDR1 and CDR2 from the germline V gene are KGHSY and FQNENV. V was cut by 4 bases and J by 6 bases, with 22 bases left in between. This CDR3 contains 16 residues. Here the CDR3 DNA reads TGTGCCAGCAGCCCCCGGCCCGGGACATCCATGATCGAGCAGTACTTC. Amino acids: CASSPRPGTSMIEQYF.

The gene calls are TRBV15 and TRBJ2-7; the match to TRBD2 covers 10 bases. J was trimmed by 2 bases and V by 5 bases; bases with no gene match: 3. Germline values: CDR1 LNHNV, CDR2 YYDKDF (reference sequence). There are 14 residues in the CDR3. The CDR3 nucleotides are TGTGCCACCAGCGCCCTAGCGGGAGCCTACGAGCAGTACTTC. Its protein product is CATSALAGAYEQYF.

The chain employs TRBV27 and TRBJ2-5, with a weak D call TRBD1 (6 bases). The CDR3 runs 12 residues. Germline assignment: CDR1 MNHEY and CDR2 SMNVEV (reference sequence). Trimming took 10 bases from V and 1 from J, leaving 10 bases between them. The CDR3 region is CATRGIQETQYF. The CDR3 region has the DNA TGTGCCACCAGGGGAATCCAAGAGACCCAGTACTTC.

The rearrangement joins TRBV6-1 to TRBJ1-5; tentatively, D is TRBD1 (5 bases). V shed 8 bases and J shed 2 bases, with 7 bases lying between them. The CDR3 consists of 12 residues. Germline CDR1 MNHNS, CDR2 SASEGT. CDR3 sequence: CASQGGNQPQHF. CDR3 in DNA: TGTGCCAGCCAAGGGGGCAATCAGCCCCAGCATTTT.

As concerns this clone: The identical CDR3 is also encoded by other nucleotide sequences in the sample. The chain combines TRBV14 with TRBJ2-3; 7 bases fit TRBD2. CDR1 and CDR2 (germline): SGHDN, FVKESK. Losses at the gene ends were 4 bases for V and 3 bases for J; bases not matched to a gene: 4. The CDR3 contains 14 residues. The CDR3 coding sequence is TGTGCCAGCAGCCTCGGGGGAGGGACAGATACGCAGTATTTT. Amino acids: CASSLGGGTDTQYF.

The chain links TRBV29-1 to TRBJ2-5; the D gene is possibly TRBD2 (5 bases). The germline V and J ends were trimmed by 7 bases and 5 bases, with 14 bases remaining between them. The CDR3 consists of 12 residues. Germline CDR1 is SQVTM and CDR2 is ANQGSEA. The CDR3 region is CSADGRRETQYF. The CDR3 nucleotides read TGCAGCGCCGATGGCCGGAGGGAGACCCAGTACTTC.

The chain joins TRBV5-4 to TRBJ2-5; no firm D call. Trimming removed 4 bases from V and 1 base from J, with 11 bases in between. This CDR3 region has 14 residues. The germline V gene has CDR1 SGHNT and CDR2 YYREEE (reference sequence). The CDR3 coding sequence is TGTGCCAGCAGCGACCAAGGGCCCCAAGAGACCCAGTACTTC. Residues: CASSDQGPQETQYF. The whole variable domain, remainder taken from reference TRBV5-4 and TRBJ2-5, is ETGVTQSPTHLIKTRGQQVTLRCSSQSGHNTVSWYQQALGQGPQFIFQYYREEENGRGNFPPRFSGLQFPNYSSELNVNALELDDSALYLCASSDQGPQETQYFGPGTRLLVL.

The J gene is TRBJ2-2, the V gene TRBV10-1, with D possibly being TRBD2 (7 bases). The CDR3 is 15 residues long. From germline, CDR1 is WNHNN and CDR2 SYGVQD (reference sequence). V was clipped by 0 bases and J by 5 bases, with 10 bases between them. The CDR3 loop is CASSESRGGTGELFF. In DNA, the CDR3 is TGCGCCAGCAGTGAGTCGAGGGGGGGGACCGGGGAGCTGTTTTTT.

The table lists this clone with a count of one. J is TRBJ2-2 and V is TRBV30; maybe TRBD1 (6 bases). CDR3 size: 15 residues. With 0 bases removed from V and 4 bases from J, the gap between germline ends came to 12 bases. Looked up from germline, CDR1 is GTSNPN and CDR2 is SVGIG (reference sequence). The CDR3 bases are TGTGCCTGGAGTGTCAGGGGTCGCGGCACCGGGGAGCTGTTTTTT. This codes for CAWSVRGRGTGELFF.

The chain combines TRBV7-9 with TRBJ1-6, with D tentatively TRBD1 (5 bases). Germline assignment: CDR1 SEHNR and CDR2 FQNEAQ (reference sequence). CDR3 size: 15 residues. The ends were cut back, 4 bases at V and 7 bases at J, with 14 bases in the middle. The CDR3 DNA is TGTGCCAGCAGCTCGAAAGGGGCAGAAAATTCACCCCTCCACTTT. Translation gives CASSSKGAENSPLHF.

The chain links TRBV15 to TRBJ1-1; 11 bases are shared with TRBD1. This CDR3 has 16 amino acids. Losses at the gene ends were 4 bases for V and 5 bases for J; bases not matched to a gene: 9. Germline V lookup: CDR1 LNHNV, CDR2 YYDKDF (reference sequence). This CDR3 is CATSNETDRGRTEAFF. The CDR3, as DNA: TGTGCCACCAGCAACGAAACGGACAGGGGGCGAACTGAAGCTTTCTTT.

This chain connects TRBV19 to TRBJ2-5; 9 nucleotides align to TRBD1. Trimming at V came to 2 bases and at J to 4 bases, leaving 11 bases not matched to a gene. The CDR3 contains 17 residues. The germline CDR1 and CDR2 sequences are LNHDA and SQIVND (reference sequence). Here the CDR3 reads CASSILRGGQGGETQYF. The CDR3 coding sequence is TGTGCCAGTAGTATACTCCGAGGGGGACAGGGAGGAGAGACCCAGTACTTC.

DNA for the CDR3: TGTGCCAGCTCACGGGTCGGGGCTGGGGCCAACGTCCTGACTTTC. Amino acids: CASSRVGAGANVLTF. The chain has TRBV18 and TRBJ2-6; the D gene is possibly TRBD2 (5 bases). The length of the CDR3 is 15 residues. Between the trimmed V and J ends, which lost 4 bases and 2 bases, there was a span of 9 bases. Germline CDR1 is KGHSH and CDR2 is LQKENI. The whole variable domain, remainder taken from reference TRBV18 and TRBJ2-6, is NAGVMQNPRHLVRRRGQEARLRCSPMKGHSHVYWYRQLPEEGLKFMVYLQKENIIDESGMPKERFSAEFPKEGPSILRIQQVVRGDSAAYFCASSRVGAGANVLTFGAGSRLTVL.

J is TRBJ2-1 and V is TRBV18; a possible D gene is TRBD1 (6 bases). Germline CDR1 reads KGHSH; CDR2 reads LQKENI. The CDR3 length is 15 residues. V lost 4 bases and J lost 4, with 14 bases in between. DNA for the CDR3: TGTGCCAGCTCACAGGGACACAGCGGTTACAATGAGCAGTTCTTC. It translates to CASSQGHSGYNEQFF.

V is TRBV27 and J is TRBJ1-5; 9 nucleotides agree with TRBD1. The CDR3 contains 18 residues. Germline loops: CDR1 MNHEY, CDR2 SMNVEV (reference sequence). The J segment lost 0 bases and the V segment lost 6 bases, leaving 12 bases of the junction unmatched. The CDR3 loop is CASSTTGGAGYSNQPQHF. The DNA of the CDR3 is TGTGCCAGCAGCACCACAGGGGGCGCGGGCTATAGCAATCAGCCCCAGCATTTT.

This clone was picked up one time. J is TRBJ1-5 and V is TRBV6-5, with D perhaps TRBD1 (5 bases). The germline V gene encodes CDR1 MNHEY and CDR2 SVGAGI. The V and J ends lost 11 bases and 1 base respectively, with 12 bases between them. This CDR3 has 13 residues. The chain's CDR3 is CAHTGGSNQPQHF. For the CDR3, the DNA is TGTGCCCACACGGGGGGAAGCAATCAGCCCCAGCATTTT.

The sample holds one count of this clone. The chain links TRBV9 to TRBJ2-2; 7 bases fit TRBD1. The CDR3 spans 16 residues. The V gene's germline CDR1 is SGDLS and CDR2 YYNGEE. With 4 bases clipped from V and 4 bases from J, the junction kept 10 bases outside the gene matches. The CDR3: CASSPLTGKGTGELFF. DNA of the CDR3: TGTGCCAGCAGCCCGTTGACAGGGAAAGGCACCGGGGAGCTGTTTTTT.

This clone was seen once. The gene calls are TRBV14 and TRBJ2-7, with TRBD1 matching 8 bases. This CDR3 spans 11 amino acids. V gave up 10 bases and J gave up 8 bases; unmatched junction bases: 7. The germline gives CDR1 SGHDN, CDR2 FVKESK. The CDR3 DNA follows: TGTGCCATCGGGACAGGACTCAAGCAGTACTTC. This encodes CAIGTGLKQYF.

The rearrangement joins TRBV28 to TRBJ1-5; D perhaps matches TRBD1 (5 bases). CDR3 length equals 15 residues. V was pared by 3 bases and J by 0 bases, with 9 bases between. Germline lookup yields CDR1 MDHEN and CDR2 SYDVKM. The CDR3 sequence is CASSFAGNSNQPQHF. In DNA form, the CDR3 reads TGTGCCAGCAGTTTTGCAGGGAATAGCAATCAGCCCCAGCATTTT.